This T cell receptor (beta chain) came from a study of CD8 T cells in ankylosing spondylitis. Study results and caveats: Reportedly, disease-linked clones are significantly enriched in ankylosing spondylitis patients' matched synovial fluid. Disease-linked clones displayed a CD8+ phenotype and appeared relatively rarely in peripheral blood.

Of note for this clonotype: Its antigen is not identified.

Library preparation for TCR beta used quantitative 5'-RACE with molecular barcodes. In TCRdb, the 5' RACE reads were re-called with MiXCR into one record per CDR3 protein. The sample includes 250,000 or so distinct CDR3 sequences, about 20% of them seen just once. J was trimmed by 2 bases and V by 4 bases; bases with no gene match: 8. There are 15 residues in the CDR3. Germline CDR1 SEHNR, CDR2 FQNEAQ (reference sequence). Sequencing was carried out using blood, either unsorted or a sorted T cell fraction (not recorded which). This chain joins TRBV7-9 and TRBJ2-7; 7 bases agree with TRBD1. The sequence was obtained from a male donor with ankylosing spondylitis or in good health (not recorded which). In DNA, the CDR3 is TGTGCCAGCAGCTCGCAAGGGGGCCAAACCTACGAGCAGTACTTC. Translated, it gives CASSSQGGQTYEQYF.